This paragraph covers one T cell receptor (beta chain) sequence. What it binds is not known. The sample comes from a study of cytomegalovirus exposure and HLA in healthy donors. Study observations and caveats: Investigators reported over 150 TCR beta chains as tied to cytomegalovirus. Most TCR sequences showed up rarely, but some public TCRs showed up in many donors.

These donors were members of the approximately 110-subject validation cohort, a group separate from the roughly 670-subject first cohort. Assay used: immunoSEQ multiplex PCR; TCRdb lists only in-frame clones, some missing. The sample carries more than 70,000 clones, roughly 95% recorded once. The V and J ends lost 5 bases and 4 bases, in that order; junction bases with no gene match: 12. This CDR3 spans 16 amino acids. Germline-derived CDR1 and CDR2 are SGHTA and FQGNSA. The V gene is TRBV7-2, the J gene TRBJ1-2, with 8 bases that match TRBD1. Sample: PBMCs. The TCR sequence derives from a man younger than 30 in good health and CMV-seropositive. CDR3 sequence (DNA): TGTGCCAGCAGCCCCACCCCGTACGACAGGGGCTATGGCTACACCTTC. Translated, it gives CASSPTPYDRGYGYTF. The variable domain in full, with the rest retrieved from reference TRBV7-2 and TRBJ1-2, is GAGVSQSPSNKVTEKGKDVELRCDPISGHTALYWYRQSLGQGLEFLIYFQGNSAPDKSGLPSDRFSAERTGGSVSTLTIQRTQQEDSAVYLCASSPTPYDRGYGYTFGSGTRLTVV.